These T cell receptor beta chains were read from a single sample in a study of T cells in Graves' hyperthyroidism and ophthalmopathy. Each CDR3 protein gets one entry after TCRdb re-called the multiplex PCR reads with MiXCR. The repertoire consists of 650,000 to 800,000 distinct CDR3 sequences, with over 40% occurring once and the leading ten covering less than 9.5%. Specimen: peripheral blood or thyroid tissue (not recorded which). These receptors were collected from an adult man with Graves' disease, either hyperthyroidism or ophthalmopathy (not recorded which). Each CDR3 is given with its conserved first and last residue. A D gene is named only where the DNA matches it firmly. Clone size, where shown, is once, few, many, or a class for clones that have expanded.

J: TRBJ2-7
size: few
V: TRBV5-8
D: TRBD1
CDR3: CASSITGGAGFYEQYF
DNA: TGTGCCAGCAGCATTACAGGGGGCGCGGGTTTTTACGAGCAGTACTTC

J: TRBJ1-6
size: few
V: TRBV6-6
D: TRBD1
CDR3: CASSYAGGQGHNSPLHF
DNA: TGTGCCAGCAGTTATGCTGGTGGACAGGGGCATAATTCACCCCTCCACTTT

J: TRBJ2-7
size: few
V: TRBV7-9
D: TRBD1
CDR3: CASRYGQGDSYEQYF
DNA: TGTGCCAGCAGGTACGGACAGGGGGATTCCTACGAGCAGTACTTC

J: TRBJ2-5
size: few
V: TRBV7-8
D: NA
CDR3: CASSPPGETQYF
DNA: TGTGCCAGCAGTCCCCCGGGGGAGACCCAGTACTTC

J: TRBJ1-6
size: NA
V: TRBV10-3
D: NA
CDR3: CAISEGDSPLHF
DNA: TGTGCCATCAGTGAGGGAGACTCACCCCTCCACTTT

J: TRBJ1-6
size: NA
V: TRBV25-1
D: NA
CDR3: CASSAAVDSPLHF
DNA: TGTGCCAGCAGTGCCGCAGTGGACTCACCCCTCCACTTT

J: TRBJ1-1
size: NA
V: TRBV4-1
D: NA
CDR3: CASRRGTPNTEAFF
DNA: TGCGCCAGCAGAAGAGGGACACCGAACACTGAAGCTTTCTTT

J: TRBJ1-6
size: NA
V: TRBV6-2/TRBV6-3
D: NA
CDR3: CASSYSRSQTYNSPLHF
DNA: TGTGCCAGCAGTTACTCGAGGTCTCAGACCTATAATTCACCCCTCCACTTT

J: TRBJ1-6
size: few
V: TRBV7-8
D: TRBD1
CDR3: CASSRVKGQTERNSPLHF
DNA: TGTGCCAGCAGCCGAGTGAAGGGACAGACAGAAAGAAATTCACCCCTCCACTTT

J: TRBJ2-7
size: NA
V: TRBV7-9
D: TRBD1
CDR3: CASSLEVGQGGYEQYF
DNA: TGTGCCAGCAGCTTAGAGGTGGGACAGGGGGGGTACGAGCAGTACTTC

J: TRBJ1-1
size: NA
V: TRBV5-1
D: NA
CDR3: CASSFGGGDTEAFF
DNA: TGCGCCAGCAGCTTCGGAGGAGGGGACACTGAAGCTTTCTTT

J: TRBJ1-2
size: NA
V: TRBV29-1
D: TRBD1
CDR3: CSGDRDYGYTF
DNA: TGCAGTGGGGACAGGGACTATGGCTACACCTTC

J: TRBJ2-5
size: many
V: TRBV24-1
D: NA
CDR3: CATSRDGTGETQYF
DNA: TGTGCCACAAGCCGGGACGGAACAGGGGAGACCCAGTACTTC

J: TRBJ2-2
size: few
V: TRBV10-3
D: NA
CDR3: CAISETNTGELFF
DNA: TGTGCCATCAGTGAAACTAACACCGGGGAGCTGTTTTTT

J: TRBJ2-7
size: NA
V: TRBV29-1
D: NA
CDR3: CSVAFIGAYEQYF
DNA: TGCAGCGTTGCGTTTATCGGGGCGTACGAGCAGTACTTC

J: TRBJ1-1
size: many
V: TRBV20-1
D: NA
CDR3: CSARDTGSMNTEAFF
DNA: TGCAGTGCTAGAGATACAGGGTCCATGAACACTGAAGCTTTCTTT

J: TRBJ2-7
size: NA
V: TRBV6-4
D: NA
CDR3: CASRQGGSKYF
DNA: TGTGCCAGCCGACAGGGAGGGTCGAAGTACTTC

J: TRBJ2-7
size: many
V: TRBV20-1
D: TRBD1
CDR3: CSARGQGYEQYF
DNA: TGCAGTGCCCGGGGACAGGGCTACGAGCAGTACTTC

J: TRBJ2-7
size: many
V: TRBV6-6
D: TRBD1
CDR3: CASTIFGQGPYEQYF
DNA: TGTGCCAGCACCATCTTCGGACAGGGGCCCTACGAGCAGTACTTC

J: TRBJ1-5
size: many
V: TRBV7-8
D: NA
CDR3: CASSLLQGGNQPQHF
DNA: TGTGCCAGCAGCTTACTACAGGGAGGCAATCAGCCCCAGCATTTT

J: TRBJ1-2
size: NA
V: TRBV30
D: NA
CDR3: CAWSGAGGIGGYTF
DNA: TGTGCCTGGAGTGGGGCCGGGGGGATAGGTGGCTACACCTTC

J: TRBJ1-2
size: NA
V: TRBV5-1
D: TRBD1
CDR3: CASSNRGHNYGYTF
DNA: TGCGCCAGCAGCAACAGGGGACACAACTATGGCTACACCTTC

J: TRBJ2-5
size: NA
V: TRBV20-1
D: TRBD2
CDR3: CSAPPSGRQETQYF
DNA: TGCAGTGCCCCCCCTAGCGGGAGGCAAGAGACCCAGTACTTC

J: TRBJ1-6
size: few
V: TRBV19
D: NA
CDR3: CASTLGTANSPLHF
DNA: TGTGCCAGCACCCTCGGAACGGCAAATTCACCCCTCCACTTT

J: TRBJ1-1
size: many
V: TRBV5-1
D: NA
CDR3: CASSTSWDTEAFF
DNA: TGCGCCAGCAGCACCAGTTGGGACACTGAAGCTTTCTTT

J: TRBJ2-5
size: NA
V: TRBV24-1
D: NA
CDR3: CATSDWGAETQYF
DNA: TGTGCCACCAGTGATTGGGGAGCGGAGACCCAGTACTTC

J: TRBJ1-1
size: NA
V: TRBV6-1
D: TRBD1
CDR3: CASRGDRGLNTEAFF
DNA: TGTGCCAGCAGGGGGGACAGGGGACTGAACACTGAAGCTTTCTTT

J: TRBJ1-2
size: NA
V: TRBV10-3
D: TRBD1
CDR3: CAIREPGTGDGYTF
DNA: TGTGCCATCAGAGAGCCAGGGACAGGGGATGGCTACACCTTC

J: TRBJ2-6
size: many
V: TRBV29-1
D: NA
CDR3: CSVVGLAGANVLTF
DNA: TGCAGCGTTGTGGGGTTAGCTGGGGCCAACGTCCTGACTTTC

J: TRBJ2-5
size: few
V: TRBV5-4
D: TRBD1
CDR3: CASERTGQETQYF
DNA: TGTGCCAGCGAGAGGACAGGTCAAGAGACCCAGTACTTC

J: TRBJ2-7
size: many
V: TRBV29-1
D: NA
CDR3: CSVEDGASYEQYF
DNA: TGCAGCGTGGAAGACGGGGCCTCGTACGAGCAGTACTTC

J: TRBJ2-5
size: NA
V: TRBV6-5
D: TRBD1
CDR3: CASSSGQVAQTQYF
DNA: TGTGCCAGCAGTTCCGGACAGGTAGCACAGACCCAGTACTTC

J: TRBJ2-6
size: once
V: TRBV7-3
D: NA
CDR3: CASSPTEGVSSGANVLTF
DNA: TGTGCCAGCAGCCCGACCGAAGGGGTCTCTTCGGGGGCCAACGTCCTGACTTTC

J: TRBJ2-6
size: many
V: TRBV7-8
D: NA
CDR3: CASSLGAGAGANVLTF
DNA: TGTGCCAGCAGCTTAGGCGCAGGGGCTGGGGCCAACGTCCTGACTTTC

J: TRBJ1-1
size: many
V: TRBV5-1
D: NA
CDR3: CASSSDREAFF
DNA: TGTGCCAGTAGCTCCGACCGTGAAGCTTTCTTT

J: TRBJ2-5
size: few
V: TRBV7-8
D: NA
CDR3: CASSSRPGGTQYF
DNA: TGTGCCAGCAGCTCTAGACCAGGCGGGACCCAGTACTTC

J: TRBJ1-2
size: NA
V: TRBV7-2
D: NA
CDR3: CASSRGGYTF
DNA: TGTGCCAGCAGCCGCGGAGGCTACACCTTC

J: TRBJ2-7
size: NA
V: TRBV29-1
D: TRBD1
CDR3: CSVRDPGQGSYEQYF
DNA: TGCAGCGTTAGGGATCCGGGACAGGGTTCCTACGAGCAGTACTTC

J: TRBJ1-2
size: NA
V: TRBV29-1
D: NA
CDR3: CSVEKGRENYGYTF
DNA: TGCAGCGTTGAAAAGGGCAGAGAGAACTATGGCTACACCTTC

J: TRBJ1-4
size: many
V: TRBV7-9
D: TRBD1
CDR3: CASSPQGNNEKLFF
DNA: TGTGCCAGCAGCCCACAGGGGAATAATGAAAAACTGTTTTTT

J: TRBJ1-6
size: few
V: TRBV7-9
D: NA
CDR3: CASSFYGGLAYNSPLHF
DNA: TGTGCCAGCAGCTTTTATGGGGGGCTGGCCTATAATTCACCCCTCCACTTT

J: TRBJ1-2
size: many
V: TRBV15
D: NA
CDR3: CATSRDNYGYTF
DNA: TGTGCCACCAGCAGAGACAACTATGGCTACACCTTC

J: TRBJ1-1
size: NA
V: TRBV20-1
D: NA
CDR3: CSARLTGGWITEAFF
DNA: TGCAGTGCTAGATTAACCGGGGGATGGATCACTGAAGCTTTCTTT

J: TRBJ1-6
size: NA
V: TRBV25-1
D: TRBD1
CDR3: CAGQGSARNSPLHF
DNA: TGTGCCGGACAGGGTTCGGCCCGAAATTCACCCCTCCACTTT

J: TRBJ1-2
size: NA
V: TRBV20-1
D: TRBD1
CDR3: CSAVRTGEANYGYTF
DNA: TGCAGTGCTGTGAGGACAGGGGAAGCTAACTATGGCTACACCTTC

J: TRBJ1-6
size: once
V: TRBV7-2
D: NA
CDR3: CASSLLRDSGSYNPPLHF
DNA: TGTGCCAGCAGCCTACTCCGGGACTCAGGCTCCTATAATCCACCCCTCCACTTT

J: TRBJ2-5
size: NA
V: TRBV6-5
D: NA
CDR3: CATGAWKETQYF
DNA: TGTGCCACTGGGGCTTGGAAGGAGACCCAGTACTTC

J: TRBJ1-4
size: few
V: TRBV5-4
D: TRBD1
CDR3: CASSLQGASEKLFF
DNA: TGTGCCAGCAGCTTACAGGGGGCCTCTGAAAAACTGTTTTTT

J: TRBJ1-5
size: many
V: TRBV7-8
D: NA
CDR3: CASSLDSRRNQPQHF
DNA: TGTGCCAGCAGCTTAGATAGCAGACGAAATCAGCCCCAGCATTTT

J: TRBJ1-1
size: NA
V: TRBV12-3/TRBV12-4
D: TRBD1
CDR3: CASSHPGQGVTEAFF
DNA: TGTGCCAGCAGTCATCCGGGACAGGGGGTTACTGAAGCTTTCTTT

J: TRBJ1-6
size: many
V: TRBV25-1
D: NA
CDR3: CASSAHREIKNSPLHF
DNA: TGTGCCAGCAGTGCACACAGGGAAATAAAGAATTCACCCCTCCACTTT

J: TRBJ2-7
size: NA
V: TRBV12-3/TRBV12-4
D: NA
CDR3: CASRNTASYEQYF
DNA: TGTGCCAGCAGGAATACAGCGTCCTACGAGCAGTACTTC

J: TRBJ2-5
size: NA
V: TRBV5-1
D: NA
CDR3: CASSLLRGEETQYF
DNA: TGCGCCAGCAGCTTGCTTCGGGGCGAAGAGACCCAGTACTTC

J: TRBJ2-5
size: few
V: TRBV7-2
D: NA
CDR3: CASSEQPLGETQYF
DNA: TGTGCCAGCAGTGAGCAACCTCTTGGAGAGACCCAGTACTTC

J: TRBJ1-2
size: once
V: TRBV11-2
D: TRBD1
CDR3: CASTAGQGEDYTF
DNA: TGTGCCAGCACCGCGGGACAGGGGGAGGACTACACCTTC

J: TRBJ2-7
size: NA
V: TRBV4-1
D: NA
CDR3: CASRTSTGVYEQYF
DNA: TGCGCCAGCAGAACCTCGACAGGAGTCTACGAGCAGTACTTC

J: TRBJ1-4
size: NA
V: TRBV12-3/TRBV12-4
D: TRBD1
CDR3: CASTPGTGYEKLFF
DNA: TGTGCCAGCACGCCAGGGACAGGGTATGAAAAACTGTTTTTT

J: TRBJ1-1
size: once
V: TRBV19
D: NA
CDR3: CASVASGRGNTEAFF
DNA: TGTGCCAGTGTTGCCTCGGGCAGGGGGAACACTGAAGCTTTCTTT

J: TRBJ1-4
size: few
V: TRBV7-9
D: TRBD1
CDR3: CASSPGRGLEKLFF
DNA: TGTGCCAGTAGCCCCGGGAGGGGGCTAGAAAAACTGTTTTTT

J: TRBJ1-5
size: NA
V: TRBV11-1
D: TRBD1
CDR3: CASSFGTGLDQPQHF
DNA: TGTGCCAGCAGCTTCGGGACAGGGCTGGATCAGCCCCAGCATTTT